This entry lists 11 T cell receptor beta chains sequenced from one sample in a study of blood T cell repertoires in COVID-19. Using immunoSEQ multiplex PCR, the repertoire was profiled, and TCRdb retains in-frame clones only, with some absent. The sample has under 130,000 clones, roughly 85% seen once. The sequenced material came from peripheral blood. The receptors originated from a human donor in a cohort sampled during active COVID-19.

The rearrangement joins TRBV20-1 to TRBJ2-7, with a weak D call TRBD1 (5 bases). Trimming shortened V by 5 bases and J by 3 bases, and 8 bases separated the two germline ends. The germline V gene encodes CDR1 DFQATT and CDR2 SNEGSKA (reference sequence). CDR3 length: 11 amino acids. The CDR3 spells CSALQVYEQYF. Here the CDR3 DNA reads TGCAGTGCTCTACAGGTCTACGAGCAGTACTTC.

The chain uses TRBV3-1 (or the pseudogene TRBV3-2) and TRBJ1-4; weak D call: TRBD1 (6 bases). The CDR3 consists of 15 residues. The germline V gene has CDR1 LGHDT and CDR2 YNNKEL (reference sequence). Trimming pared 2 bases from V and 0 bases from J, leaving 7 bases between. Here the CDR3 reads CASSQNRATNEKLFF. Here the CDR3 DNA reads TGTGCCAGCAGCCAAAACAGGGCAACTAATGAAAAACTGTTTTTT.

The chain recombines TRBV19 with TRBJ2-3, with 7 bases lining up with TRBD2. The V gene end was trimmed by 8 bases and the J gene end by 2 bases; junction bases not matched to a gene: 1. The CDR3 contains 12 residues. Germline-derived CDR1 and CDR2 are LNHDA and SQIVND (reference sequence). CDR3 in DNA: TGTGCCAGTCAGCGGGACACAGATACGCAGTATTTT. As protein: CASQRDTDTQYF.

J is TRBJ2-2 and V is TRBV6-2 or TRBV6-3; TRBD1 matches 7 bases. The V gene's germline CDR1 is MNHEY and CDR2 SVGEGT. V lost 4 bases, J lost 6 bases, and 5 bases stayed unmatched. The CDR3 length is 14 residues. The CDR3 DNA reads as TGTGCCAGCAGTTCACAAGGGGGCCCCGGGGAGCTGTTTTTT. This codes for CASSSQGGPGELFF.

For this clone: The same CDR3 arises from other DNA sequences in this sample as well. This chain connects TRBV6-5 to TRBJ1-1, with a weak D call TRBD1 (5 bases). The CDR3 is 14 amino acids. The germline CDR1 and CDR2 sequences are MNHEY and SVGAGI. Trimming took off 2 bases at V and 1 base at J, with 8 bases between the two ends. DNA for the CDR3: TGTGCCAGCAGTTACGGGCAGGGGAACACTGAAGCTTTCTTT. This translates into CASSYGQGNTEAFF.

This chain links TRBV5-3 with TRBJ2-7; 16 nucleotides align to TRBD2. TRBV5-3 is placed among ORFs of uncertain function. V lost 4 bases and J lost 6; bases outside the gene matches: 7. The CDR3 totals 16 residues. CDR3 in amino acids: CARSGTSGRADGEQYF. CDR3 sequence (DNA): TGTGCCAGAAGCGGGACTAGCGGGAGGGCCGATGGCGAGCAGTACTTC.

This clone appeared a few times. The rearrangement joins TRBV6-2 or TRBV6-3 to TRBJ1-5; TRBD1 might be the D (5 bases). Per germline, CDR1 MNHEY and CDR2 SVGEGT. The germline V and J ends were trimmed by 6 bases and 4 bases, with 16 bases remaining between them. The length of the CDR3 is 15 residues. The CDR3 reads CASSGAGVANQPQHF. The CDR3 bases are TGTGCCAGCAGCGGGGCGGGGGTAGCAAATCAGCCCCAGCATTTT.

The chain combines TRBV27 with TRBJ2-7, with a weak D call TRBD2 (5 bases). Trimming removed 0 bases at V and 1 base at J, with 13 bases between. The CDR3 runs to 16 residues. Germline loops: CDR1 MNHEY, CDR2 SMNVEV (reference sequence). CDR3 sequence (DNA): TGTGCCAGCAGTTTATCAGCTAGCTCGCTATCCTACGAGCAGTACTTC. Amino acids: CASSLSASSLSYEQYF.

The gene calls are TRBV18 and TRBJ1-2; maybe TRBD1 (6 bases). V lost 5 bases and J 7 bases, leaving 14 bases between the germline ends. This CDR3 is built from 13 residues. CDR1 is KGHSH and CDR2 is LQKENI in the germline V gene. This CDR3 reads CASSSRGAGGYTF. CDR3 nucleotide sequence: TGTGCCAGCTCATCCAGGGGCGCAGGTGGCTACACCTTC.

The gene calls are TRBV9 and TRBJ2-1; 9 bases fit TRBD1. The CDR3 loop spans 16 amino acids. The germline CDR1 and CDR2 sequences are SGDLS and YYNGEE. Losses at the gene ends were 0 bases for V and 8 bases for J; bases not matched to a gene: 9. CDR3 sequence: CASSVGGTGGGDEQFF. In DNA form, the CDR3 reads TGTGCCAGCAGCGTAGGTGGCACAGGGGGCGGGGATGAGCAGTTCTTC.

This chain links TRBV5-1 with TRBJ1-1, with TRBD1 as a possible D gene (6 bases). Germline loops: CDR1 SGHRS, CDR2 YFSETQ. The CDR3 loop spans 12 amino acids. V lost 3 bases, J lost 4 bases, and 7 bases lay in between. CDR3 amino acids: CASSSGVTEAFF. CDR3 bases: TGCGCCAGCAGCTCAGGGGTCACTGAAGCTTTCTTT.